These T cell receptor beta chains were read from a single sample in a study of T cell repertoires in cytomegalovirus infection. In TCRdb, the reads were re-called with MiXCR into one record per CDR3 protein. The sample yields 150,000 to 200,000 distinct CDR3 sequences, 14% seen once. Sequences were obtained from PBMCs. These receptors were taken from a human donor in good health (CMV status not recorded). Some clones in this sample may be carry-over from other donors' samples. Both conserved end residues are part of each CDR3. D genes are given only for firm matches. Clone size, where shown, is once, few, many, or a class for clones that have expanded.

j_gene: TRBJ1-1; abundance: .; len: 14; v_gene: TRBV14; d_gene: TRBD1; CDR3aa: CASSQGGTGNRAFF; CDR3nt: TGTGCCAGCAGCCAAGGGGGGACAGGGAATAGAGCTTTCTTT
j_gene: TRBJ1-2; abundance: .; len: 14; v_gene: TRBV7-9; d_gene: TRBD1; CDR3aa: CASSGTTGTHGYTF; CDR3nt: TGTGCCAGCAGCGGCACGACAGGGACCCATGGCTACACCTTC
j_gene: TRBJ2-7; abundance: few; len: 15; v_gene: TRBV5-1; d_gene: TRBD1; CDR3aa: CASSPRDSDSYEQYF; CDR3nt: TGCGCCAGCAGTCCCCGGGACAGCGACTCCTACGAGCAGTACTTC
j_gene: TRBJ2-2; abundance: .; len: 14; v_gene: TRBV14; d_gene: .; CDR3aa: CASMTGTNTGELFF; CDR3nt: TGTGCCAGCATGACGGGTACGAACACCGGGGAGCTGTTTTTT
j_gene: TRBJ1-4; abundance: many; len: 18; v_gene: TRBV7-2; d_gene: TRBD1; CDR3aa: CASSPRGPFYATNEKLFF; CDR3nt: TGTGCCAGCAGCCCGAGGGGGCCTTTTTATGCAACTAATGAAAAACTGTTTTTT
j_gene: TRBJ2-1; abundance: .; len: 13; v_gene: TRBV29-1; d_gene: TRBD1; CDR3aa: CSVWTGIGDEQFF; CDR3nt: TGCAGCGTGTGGACAGGGATAGGGGATGAGCAGTTCTTC
j_gene: TRBJ2-5; abundance: .; len: 12; v_gene: TRBV29-1; d_gene: TRBD2; CDR3aa: CSEKRGQETQYF; CDR3nt: TGCAGCGAAAAGCGGGGCCAAGAGACCCAGTACTTC
j_gene: TRBJ1-1; abundance: .; len: 12; v_gene: TRBV29-1; d_gene: .; CDR3aa: CSVDNRNTEAFF; CDR3nt: TGCAGCGTTGATAACAGAAACACTGAAGCTTTCTTT
j_gene: TRBJ2-7; abundance: .; len: 16; v_gene: TRBV15; d_gene: TRBD2; CDR3aa: CATSRVGASGRYEQYF; CDR3nt: TGTGCCACCAGCAGAGTAGGGGCTAGCGGGAGATACGAGCAGTACTTC
j_gene: TRBJ1-6; abundance: many; len: 13; v_gene: TRBV7-2; d_gene: .; CDR3aa: CASNRATNSPLHF; CDR3nt: TGTGCCAGCAATAGGGCCACAAATTCACCCCTCCACTTT
j_gene: TRBJ2-3; abundance: few; len: 15; v_gene: TRBV14; d_gene: TRBD2; CDR3aa: CASSLQRGPTDTQYF; CDR3nt: TGTGCCAGCAGCCTCCAGCGGGGACCCACAGATACGCAGTATTTT
j_gene: TRBJ1-3; abundance: few; len: 17; v_gene: TRBV5-1; d_gene: TRBD1; CDR3aa: CASSLNQGASSGNTIYF; CDR3nt: TGCGCCAGCAGCTTGAATCAGGGGGCCTCTTCTGGAAACACCATATATTTT
j_gene: TRBJ2-2; abundance: many; len: 15; v_gene: TRBV4-2; d_gene: .; CDR3aa: CASSQDVGAAGELFF; CDR3nt: TGTGCCAGCAGCCAAGATGTGGGGGCGGCCGGGGAGCTGTTTTTT
j_gene: TRBJ2-7; abundance: few; len: 15; v_gene: TRBV20-1; d_gene: .; CDR3aa: CSATSRVEGEWEQYF; CDR3nt: TGCAGTGCTACCTCGCGGGTGGAGGGAGAATGGGAGCAGTACTTC
j_gene: TRBJ1-3; abundance: few; len: 17; v_gene: TRBV18; d_gene: TRBD1; CDR3aa: CASSPPTGALRGNTIYF; CDR3nt: TGTGCCAGCTCACCACCGACAGGGGCGTTGCGGGGAAACACCATATATTTT
j_gene: TRBJ2-1; abundance: .; len: 12; v_gene: TRBV6-5; d_gene: .; CDR3aa: CASSYFGAEQFF; CDR3nt: TGTGCCAGCAGTTACTTTGGCGCTGAGCAGTTCTTC
j_gene: TRBJ2-7; abundance: many; len: 14; v_gene: TRBV7-2; d_gene: TRBD1; CDR3aa: CASSSDRGFYEQYF; CDR3nt: TGTGCCAGCAGCTCCGACAGGGGGTTCTACGAGCAGTACTTC
j_gene: TRBJ1-2; abundance: few; len: 13; v_gene: TRBV6-5; d_gene: .; CDR3aa: CASTLGGADGYTF; CDR3nt: TGTGCCAGCACCTTAGGGGGGGCGGATGGCTACACCTTC
j_gene: TRBJ1-5; abundance: .; len: 15; v_gene: TRBV7-6; d_gene: .; CDR3aa: CASSPASRGHQPQHF; CDR3nt: TGTGCCAGCAGCCCGGCTTCCCGGGGCCATCAGCCCCAGCATTTT
j_gene: TRBJ1-5; abundance: .; len: 13; v_gene: TRBV10-3; d_gene: .; CDR3aa: CAISDGGGQPQHF; CDR3nt: TGTGCCATCAGTGATGGGGGCGGACAGCCCCAGCATTTT
j_gene: TRBJ2-7; abundance: many; len: 15; v_gene: TRBV20-1; d_gene: .; CDR3aa: CSARDLARGAYEQYF; CDR3nt: TGCAGTGCTAGAGATTTAGCGCGGGGAGCCTACGAGCAGTACTTC
j_gene: TRBJ2-5; abundance: many; len: 15; v_gene: TRBV28; d_gene: TRBD1; CDR3aa: CASSVGTGKKETQYF; CDR3nt: TGTGCCAGCAGCGTAGGGACAGGGAAAAAAGAGACCCAGTACTTC
j_gene: TRBJ1-5; abundance: few; len: 13; v_gene: TRBV14; d_gene: TRBD1; CDR3aa: CASSQNRGQPQHF; CDR3nt: TGTGCCAGCAGCCAAAACAGGGGGCAGCCCCAGCATTTT
j_gene: TRBJ2-5; abundance: .; len: 15; v_gene: TRBV23-1; d_gene: TRBD2; CDR3aa: CASSQTRGGRETQYF; CDR3nt: TGCGCCAGCAGTCAAACCCGGGGAGGGCGGGAGACCCAGTACTTC
j_gene: TRBJ2-7; abundance: many; len: 13; v_gene: TRBV7-2; d_gene: .; CDR3aa: CASSPVGDYEQYF; CDR3nt: TGTGCCAGCAGCCCGGTGGGTGACTACGAGCAGTACTTC
j_gene: TRBJ2-5; abundance: few; len: 14; v_gene: TRBV6-2/TRBV6-3; d_gene: TRBD2; CDR3aa: CASSFLAAQETQYF; CDR3nt: TGTGCCAGCAGTTTCCTAGCGGCCCAAGAGACCCAGTACTTC
j_gene: TRBJ1-4; abundance: many; len: 13; v_gene: TRBV7-8; d_gene: .; CDR3aa: CASKGVTNEKLFF; CDR3nt: TGTGCCAGCAAGGGTGTTACTAATGAAAAACTGTTTTTT
j_gene: TRBJ1-2; abundance: many; len: 13; v_gene: TRBV7-8; d_gene: TRBD1; CDR3aa: CASTAGGGYGYTF; CDR3nt: TGTGCCAGCACCGCAGGGGGAGGATATGGCTACACCTTC
j_gene: TRBJ2-3; abundance: few; len: 14; v_gene: TRBV12-3/TRBV12-4; d_gene: .; CDR3aa: CASSFPGATDTQYF; CDR3nt: TGTGCCAGCAGTTTTCCTGGAGCCACAGATACGCAGTATTTT
j_gene: TRBJ1-6; abundance: many; len: 14; v_gene: TRBV7-9; d_gene: .; CDR3aa: CASSFRPPNSPLHF; CDR3nt: TGTGCCAGCAGCTTCCGACCTCCTAATTCACCCCTCCACTTT
j_gene: TRBJ2-7; abundance: few; len: 14; v_gene: TRBV20-1; d_gene: TRBD2; CDR3aa: CSAINSGGAYEQYF; CDR3nt: TGCAGTGCGATAAATAGCGGGGGGGCCTACGAGCAGTACTTC
j_gene: TRBJ2-7; abundance: many; len: 14; v_gene: TRBV29-1; d_gene: .; CDR3aa: CSVESGTETYEQYF; CDR3nt: TGCAGCGTTGAATCCGGGACGGAAACCTACGAGCAGTACTTC
j_gene: TRBJ2-7; abundance: .; len: 16; v_gene: TRBV7-6; d_gene: .; CDR3aa: CASSSWDGHTSYEQYF; CDR3nt: TGTGCTAGCAGCTCGTGGGACGGCCATACCTCCTACGAGCAGTACTTC
j_gene: TRBJ1-2; abundance: .; len: 14; v_gene: TRBV7-6; d_gene: .; CDR3aa: CASSLPGVNYGYTF; CDR3nt: TGTGCCAGCAGCCTCCCGGGGGTTAACTATGGCTACACCTTC
j_gene: TRBJ2-1; abundance: many; len: 13; v_gene: TRBV6-4; d_gene: .; CDR3aa: CASSESGNNEQFF; CDR3nt: TGTGCCAGCAGCGAAAGCGGTAACAATGAGCAGTTCTTC
j_gene: TRBJ1-5; abundance: many; len: 17; v_gene: TRBV7-2; d_gene: TRBD1; CDR3aa: CASSSGRTGASNQPQHF; CDR3nt: TGTGCCAGCAGCTCCGGAAGGACAGGAGCTAGCAATCAGCCCCAGCATTTT
j_gene: TRBJ1-2; abundance: few; len: 11; v_gene: TRBV12-3/TRBV12-4; d_gene: .; CDR3aa: CASSLQGTGTF; CDR3nt: TGTGCCAGCAGTTTACAGGGGACGGGCACCTTC
j_gene: TRBJ2-6; abundance: many; len: 15; v_gene: TRBV14; d_gene: .; CDR3aa: CASSLRPSGANVLTF; CDR3nt: TGTGCCAGCAGCCTGAGGCCTTCTGGGGCCAACGTCCTGACTTTC
j_gene: TRBJ2-5; abundance: many; len: 12; v_gene: TRBV11-3; d_gene: .; CDR3aa: CASSGGQKTQYF; CDR3nt: TGTGCCAGCAGCGGGGGCCAGAAGACCCAGTACTTC
j_gene: TRBJ2-5; abundance: medium-sized; len: 15; v_gene: TRBV7-2; d_gene: TRBD2; CDR3aa: CASSLELAAQETQYF; CDR3nt: TGTGCCAGCAGCTTAGAACTAGCGGCTCAAGAGACCCAGTACTTC
j_gene: TRBJ2-7; abundance: few; len: 14; v_gene: TRBV20-1; d_gene: .; CDR3aa: CSARGAGSSHEQYF; CDR3nt: TGCAGTGCTAGGGGGGCGGGGAGTTCCCACGAGCAGTACTTC
j_gene: TRBJ2-5; abundance: once; len: 8; v_gene: TRBV20-1; d_gene: .; CDR3aa: CSASPGLF; CDR3nt: TGCAGTGCTTCCCCGGGACTCTTC
j_gene: TRBJ1-1; abundance: .; len: 14; v_gene: TRBV7-9; d_gene: TRBD1; CDR3aa: CASSPADRATEAFF; CDR3nt: TGTGCCAGCAGCCCCGCCGACAGGGCCACTGAAGCTTTCTTT
j_gene: TRBJ2-2; abundance: many; len: 16; v_gene: TRBV7-2; d_gene: TRBD2; CDR3aa: CASSSRGSGGAGELFF; CDR3nt: TGTGCCAGCAGTTCTCGGGGTAGCGGGGGCGCCGGGGAGCTGTTTTTT
j_gene: TRBJ2-5; abundance: many; len: 15; v_gene: TRBV12-3/TRBV12-4; d_gene: .; CDR3aa: CASSRTDGLQETQYF; CDR3nt: TGTGCCAGCAGCAGAACGGACGGACTCCAAGAGACCCAGTACTTC
j_gene: TRBJ1-3; abundance: few; len: 13; v_gene: TRBV19; d_gene: .; CDR3aa: CASGDNSGNTIYF; CDR3nt: TGTGCATCTGGGGACAACTCTGGAAACACCATATATTTT
j_gene: TRBJ2-7; abundance: many; len: 17; v_gene: TRBV27; d_gene: TRBD1; CDR3aa: CASSPGQGSSWAYEQYF; CDR3nt: TGTGCCAGCAGTCCCGGACAGGGGTCGTCTTGGGCCTACGAGCAGTACTTC
j_gene: TRBJ1-2; abundance: .; len: 14; v_gene: TRBV6-2/TRBV6-3; d_gene: TRBD1; CDR3aa: CASRADRLIVGYTF; CDR3nt: TGTGCCAGCAGGGCGGACAGGTTGATTGTAGGCTACACCTTC
j_gene: TRBJ2-7; abundance: .; len: 15; v_gene: TRBV4-2; d_gene: .; CDR3aa: CASSQDTGSSYEQYF; CDR3nt: TGTGCCAGCAGCCAAGATACTGGCAGCTCCTACGAGCAGTACTTC
j_gene: TRBJ1-1; abundance: few; len: 15; v_gene: TRBV4-1; d_gene: .; CDR3aa: CASTQSTSMNTEAFF; CDR3nt: TGCGCCAGCACCCAATCAACCAGCATGAACACTGAAGCTTTCTTT
j_gene: TRBJ2-6; abundance: few; len: 14; v_gene: TRBV6-6; d_gene: .; CDR3aa: CASSYSWGANVLTF; CDR3nt: TGTGCCAGCAGTTACTCGTGGGGGGCCAACGTCCTGACTTTC
j_gene: TRBJ2-7; abundance: few; len: 15; v_gene: TRBV5-6; d_gene: .; CDR3aa: CASSSDLTGLYEQYF; CDR3nt: TGTGCCAGCAGCTCTGACCTTACGGGACTCTACGAGCAGTACTTC
j_gene: TRBJ2-1; abundance: few; len: 15; v_gene: TRBV19; d_gene: .; CDR3aa: CASSIDGSSPNEQFF; CDR3nt: TGTGCCAGTAGTATAGACGGGAGTTCCCCCAATGAGCAGTTCTTC